Below, 10 T cell receptor beta chains from the same sample are listed, as sequenced in a study of cytomegalovirus exposure and HLA in healthy donors. Repertoires were generated with immunoSEQ multiplex PCR, while TCRdb's copy carries only in-frame clones and drops some. The sample lists under 100,000 clones; 85% to 95% were seen once. Sequenced: PBMCs. These receptors were collected from a woman under 30 in good health and CMV-seronegative.

The V and J genes are TRBV9 and TRBJ2-2; a possible D gene is TRBD2 (6 bases). This CDR3 is built from 16 residues. Germline V gene lookup returns CDR1 SGDLS and CDR2 YYNGEE. V was shortened by 0 bases and J by 4 bases, with 13 bases between the two germline ends. CDR3 DNA: TGTGCCAGCAGCGTAGCCCACCACGGGGGCACCGGGGAGCTGTTTTTT. Its translation is CASSVAHHGGTGELFF. Complete variable domain (other parts from reference TRBV9 and TRBJ2-2): DSGVTQTPKHLITATGQRVTLRCSPRSGDLSVYWYQQSLDQGLQFLIQYYNGEERAKGNILERFSAQQFPDLHSELNLSSLELGDSALYFCASSVAHHGGTGELFFGEGSRLTVL.

The chain carries TRBV19 and TRBJ1-2, with a tentative D call TRBD1 (5 bases). Germline V gene lookup returns CDR1 LNHDA and CDR2 SQIVND (reference sequence). The CDR3 runs to 14 residues. V was trimmed by 5 bases and J by 4 bases, leaving 14 bases between them. CDR3 bases: TGTGCCAGTAGTCCCAGTACCAGGGCCTATGGCTACACCTTC. Protein sequence: CASSPSTRAYGYTF.

The rearrangement joins TRBV5-3 to TRBJ1-5; maybe TRBD1 (6 bases). TRBV5-3 is noted as an ORF with a role that remains uncertain. The CDR3 is 16 residues long. The V end lost 1 base, the J end lost 1 base, and 12 bases lay between the germline ends. The CDR3 reads CARSLLSGQSNQPQHF. DNA for the CDR3: TGTGCCAGAAGCTTGTTGTCCGGACAGAGCAATCAGCCCCAGCATTTT.

As to this clone: Distinct nucleotide sequences in the sample also encode this CDR3. This sequence joins TRBV18 and TRBJ2-5; tentatively, D is TRBD2 (5 bases). V lost 2 bases to trimming and J lost 5 bases, with 9 bases between them. The CDR3 length is 13 residues. The germline V gene encodes CDR1 KGHSH and CDR2 LQKENI. CDR3 in DNA: TGTGCCAGCTCACCATCGGGGTCGGAGACCCAGTACTTC. It encodes CASSPSGSETQYF.

Only one count was recorded for this clone. J is TRBJ1-2 and V is TRBV5-1, with TRBD1 as a possible D gene (6 bases). V was trimmed by 1 base and J by 8 bases, leaving 18 bases between them. Germline-derived CDR1 and CDR2 are SGHRS and YFSETQ. This CDR3 is built from 15 residues. The CDR3 loop is CASSLPQGTSTGYTF. The CDR3 DNA reads as TGCGCCAGCAGCTTGCCCCAGGGGACCTCTACCGGCTACACCTTC. The entire variable domain, with the rest obtained from reference TRBV5-1 and TRBJ1-2, is as follows: KAGVTQTPRYLIKTRGQQVTLSCSPISGHRSVSWYQQTPGQGLQFLFEYFSETQRNKGNFPGRFSGRQFSNSRSEMNVSTLELGDSALYLCASSLPQGTSTGYTFGSGTRLTVV.

Here the CDR3 DNA reads TGTGCTAGTGGTCATGATTCGAGGCAAGCTAACTATGGCTACACCTTC. This encodes CASGHDSRQANYGYTF. This chain links TRBV12-5 with TRBJ1-2; unclear D gene. CDR1 LGHNT and CDR2 FRNRAP come from the germline V gene. This CDR3 spans 16 amino acids. V was clipped by 5 bases and J by 0 bases, with 16 bases between them.

The rearrangement joins TRBV7-2 to TRBJ2-5; 7 nucleotides agree with TRBD2. The CDR3 is 14 residues long. Germline CDR1 reads SGHTA; CDR2 reads FQGNSA. V gave up 7 bases and J gave up 2 bases; unmatched junction bases: 7. The CDR3 nucleotides read TGTGCCAGCAAGCCAACTAGCGTTCAAGAGACCCAGTACTTC. This encodes CASKPTSVQETQYF.

The sample holds one count of this clone. The chain uses TRBV14 and TRBJ1-2, with D hard to call. The CDR3 has 13 amino acids. Germline V CDR1 and CDR2: SGHDN, FVKESK. Between the trimmed V and J ends, which lost 1 base and 7 bases, there was a span of 10 bases. CDR3 DNA: TGTGCCAGCAGCCAAGTGACGACGGGTGGCTACACCTTC. This sequence encodes CASSQVTTGGYTF.

This chain links TRBV12-1 with TRBJ2-3; the D call TRBD1 from the table was never checked on the DNA. TRBV12-1 is deemed a pseudogene. The CDR3 length is 15 residues. The CDR3 coding sequence is TGTGCCAGCAGCTTTGACAGGGGAGTGGCAGATACGCAGTATTTT. Amino acid sequence: CASSFDRGVADTQYF.

The chain carries TRBV6-1 and TRBJ2-1; D is uncertain. The CDR3 contains 15 residues. Trimming took 7 bases from V and 0 from J, leaving 13 bases between them. Per the germline V gene, CDR1 is MNHNS and CDR2 is SASEGT. In DNA, the CDR3 is TGTGCCAGCACTCTCGACTCCAGCTCCTACAATGAGCAGTTCTTC. This codes for CASTLDSSSYNEQFF.